This T cell receptor (beta chain) was identified during a study of T cell responses to AZD1222 COVID-19 vaccine. V lost 11 bases to trimming and J lost 2 bases, with 9 bases between them. CDR1 MNHEY and CDR2 SVGAGI come from the germline V gene. The CDR3 sequence is 11 residues long. Sequencing was performed with immunoSEQ multiplex PCR; in TCRdb, only in-frame clones are kept and a portion is missing. The table has more than 110,000 clones, more than 75% seen once; the top ten hold 3.1%. The material sequenced was peripheral blood, taken 28 days after the second AZD1222 dose. This receptor was taken from an adult who received the AZD1222 COVID-19 vaccine. The rearrangement links TRBV6-5 to TRBJ1-2; D gene unclear. Here the CDR3 reads CAVRQNYGYTF. The DNA of the CDR3 is TGTGCCGTTCGCCAGAACTATGGCTACACCTTC.